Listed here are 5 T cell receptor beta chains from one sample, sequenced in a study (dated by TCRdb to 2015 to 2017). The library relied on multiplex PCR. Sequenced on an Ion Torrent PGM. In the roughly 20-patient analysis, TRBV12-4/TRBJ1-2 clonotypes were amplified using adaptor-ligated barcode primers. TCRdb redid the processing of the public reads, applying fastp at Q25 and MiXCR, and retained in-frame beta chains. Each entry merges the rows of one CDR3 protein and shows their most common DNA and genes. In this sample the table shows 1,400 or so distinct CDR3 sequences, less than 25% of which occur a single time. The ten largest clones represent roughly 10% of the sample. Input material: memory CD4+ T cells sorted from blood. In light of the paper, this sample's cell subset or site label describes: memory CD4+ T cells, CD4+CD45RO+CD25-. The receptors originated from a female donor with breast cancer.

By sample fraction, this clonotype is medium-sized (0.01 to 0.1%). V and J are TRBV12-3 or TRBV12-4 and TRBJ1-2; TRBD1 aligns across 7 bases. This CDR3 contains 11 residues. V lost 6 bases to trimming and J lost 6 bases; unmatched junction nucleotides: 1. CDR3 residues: CASRQGNGYTF. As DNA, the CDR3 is TGTGCCAGCAGACAGGGGAATGGCTACACCTTC.

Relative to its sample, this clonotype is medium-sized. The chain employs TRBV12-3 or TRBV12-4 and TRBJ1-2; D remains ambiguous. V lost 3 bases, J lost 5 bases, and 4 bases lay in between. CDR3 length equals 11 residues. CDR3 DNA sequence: TGTGCCAGCAGTTTGGGGTATGGCTACACCTTC. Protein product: CASSLGYGYTF.

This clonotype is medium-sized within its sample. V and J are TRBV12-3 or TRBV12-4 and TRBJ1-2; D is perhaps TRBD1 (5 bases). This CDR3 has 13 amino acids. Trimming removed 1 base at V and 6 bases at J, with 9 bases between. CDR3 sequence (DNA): TGTGCCAGCAGTTTAGGGCAGGGAGATGGCTACACCTTC. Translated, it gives CASSLGQGDGYTF.

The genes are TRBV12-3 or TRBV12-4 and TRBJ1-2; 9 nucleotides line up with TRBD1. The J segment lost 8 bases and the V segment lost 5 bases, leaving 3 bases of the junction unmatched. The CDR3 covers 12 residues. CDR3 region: CASSGTGRGYTF. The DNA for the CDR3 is TGTGCCAGCAGTGGGACAGGGCGAGGCTACACCTTC.

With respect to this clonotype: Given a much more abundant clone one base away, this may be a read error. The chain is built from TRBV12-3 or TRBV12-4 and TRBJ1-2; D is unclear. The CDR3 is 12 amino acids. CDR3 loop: CGSSLGLGGYTF. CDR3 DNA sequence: TGTGGCAGCAGTTTAGGTTTGGGTGGCTACACCTTC.